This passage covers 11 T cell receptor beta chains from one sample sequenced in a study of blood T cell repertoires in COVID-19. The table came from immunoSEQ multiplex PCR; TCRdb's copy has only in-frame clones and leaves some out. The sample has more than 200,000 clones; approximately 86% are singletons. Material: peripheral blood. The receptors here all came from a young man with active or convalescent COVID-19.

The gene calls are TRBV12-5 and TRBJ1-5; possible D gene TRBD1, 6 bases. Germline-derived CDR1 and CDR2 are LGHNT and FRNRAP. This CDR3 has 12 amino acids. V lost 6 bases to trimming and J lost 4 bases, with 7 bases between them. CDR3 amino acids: CASGQGNQPQHF. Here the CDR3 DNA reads TGTGCTAGTGGCCAGGGGAATCAGCCCCAGCATTTT.

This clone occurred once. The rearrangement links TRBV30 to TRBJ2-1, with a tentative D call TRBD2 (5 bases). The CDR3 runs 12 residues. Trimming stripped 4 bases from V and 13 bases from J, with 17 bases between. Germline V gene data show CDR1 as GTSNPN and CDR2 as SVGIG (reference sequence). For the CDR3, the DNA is TGTGCCTGGAATTCGGGGTCCCCTACCCAGTTCTTC. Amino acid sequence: CAWNSGSPTQFF.

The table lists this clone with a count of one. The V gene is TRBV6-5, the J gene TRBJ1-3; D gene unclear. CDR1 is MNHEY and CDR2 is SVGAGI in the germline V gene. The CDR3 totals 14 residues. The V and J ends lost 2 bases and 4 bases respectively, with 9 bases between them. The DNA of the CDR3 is TGTGCCAGCAGTTACCGGGGTTCGGGAAACACCATATATTTT. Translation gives CASSYRGSGNTIYF.

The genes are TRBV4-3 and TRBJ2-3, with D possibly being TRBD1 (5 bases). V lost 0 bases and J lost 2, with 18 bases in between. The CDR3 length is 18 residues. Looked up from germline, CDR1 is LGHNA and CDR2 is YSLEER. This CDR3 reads CASSQDQVTGSATDTQYF. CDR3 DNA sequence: TGCGCCAGCAGCCAAGATCAAGTAACAGGATCAGCCACAGATACGCAGTATTTT.

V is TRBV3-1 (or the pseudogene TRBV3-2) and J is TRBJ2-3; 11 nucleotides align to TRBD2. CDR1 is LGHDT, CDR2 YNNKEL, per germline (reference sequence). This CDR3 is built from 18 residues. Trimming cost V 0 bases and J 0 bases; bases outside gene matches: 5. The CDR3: CASSQERLAGGSTDTQYF. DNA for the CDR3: TGTGCCAGCAGCCAAGAACGTCTAGCGGGGGGAAGCACAGATACGCAGTATTTT.

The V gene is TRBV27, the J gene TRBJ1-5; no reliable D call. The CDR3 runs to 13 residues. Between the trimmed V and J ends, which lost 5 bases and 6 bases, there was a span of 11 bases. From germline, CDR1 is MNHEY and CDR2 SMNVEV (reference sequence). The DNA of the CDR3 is TGTGCCAGCAGTCCGGAGTTCCTTCAGCCCCAGCATTTT. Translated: CASSPEFLQPQHF.

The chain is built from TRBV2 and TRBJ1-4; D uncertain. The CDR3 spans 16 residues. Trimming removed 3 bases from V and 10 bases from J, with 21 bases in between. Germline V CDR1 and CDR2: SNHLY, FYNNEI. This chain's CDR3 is CASSDDRGALMGKLFF. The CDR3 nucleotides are TGTGCCAGCAGTGACGACCGGGGAGCTTTAATGGGAAAACTGTTTTTT.

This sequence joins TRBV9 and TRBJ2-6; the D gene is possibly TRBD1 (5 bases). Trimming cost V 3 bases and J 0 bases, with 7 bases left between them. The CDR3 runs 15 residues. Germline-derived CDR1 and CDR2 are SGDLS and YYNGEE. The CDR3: CASSGQLSGANVLTF. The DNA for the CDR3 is TGTGCCAGCAGCGGACAGCTCTCTGGGGCCAACGTCCTGACTTTC.

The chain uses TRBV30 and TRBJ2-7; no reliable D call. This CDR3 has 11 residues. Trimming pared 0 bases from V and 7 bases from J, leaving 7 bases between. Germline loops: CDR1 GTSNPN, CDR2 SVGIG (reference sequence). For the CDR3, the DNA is TGTGCCTGGAGTGTACGAGAGGAGCAGTACTTC. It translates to CAWSVREEQYF.

CDR3 coding DNA: TGCAGCACCGCGGGGCTTCAGGAGACCCAGTACTTC. It codes for CSTAGLQETQYF. The rearrangement joins TRBV29-1 to TRBJ2-5; a possible D gene is TRBD2 (6 bases). The CDR3 totals 12 residues. Germline V gene data show CDR1 as SQVTM and CDR2 as ANQGSEA. Trimming took off 8 bases at V and 5 bases at J, with 15 bases between the two ends.

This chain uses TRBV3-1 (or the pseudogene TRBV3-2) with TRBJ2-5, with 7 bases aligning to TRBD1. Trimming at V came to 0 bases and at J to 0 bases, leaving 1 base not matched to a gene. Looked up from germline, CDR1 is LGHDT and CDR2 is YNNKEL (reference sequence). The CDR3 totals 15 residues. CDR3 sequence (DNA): TGTGCCAGCAGCCAAGACAGGGGGTACCAAGAGACCCAGTACTTC. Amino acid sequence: CASSQDRGYQETQYF.